The 28 T cell receptor beta chains given below trace back to one sample, sequenced in a study of T cell clonality in common variable immunodeficiency. Assay: immunoSEQ multiplex PCR; the TCRdb copy retains only in-frame clones and omits some. Listed for the sample are fewer than 65,000 clones, none seen a single time. The sample taken for sequencing was peripheral blood mononuclear cells. These TCRs come from a person aged 18 to 69 in good health.

This clone was recorded many times. Mismatch with germline at one junction end may stem from a read error. The CDR3 extends 3 residues past the end of the read, so its final part is completed from the germline J gene. The genes are TRBV4-2 and TRBJ2-3; 7 positions match TRBD2. Germline CDR1 is LGHNA and CDR2 is YNFKEQ. The CDR3 extends over 14 amino acids. The chain's CDR3 is CASSQQWGGDTQYF. CDR3 DNA, as far as it was read: TGCGCCAGCAGCCAACAGTGGGGGGGAGATACG.

This clone was counted at least ten times. The read ends 3 residues early relative to the CDR3; the germline J gene fills the gap. V is TRBV10-3 and J is TRBJ1-6, with unresolved D. This CDR3 has 12 amino acids. In germline, CDR1 is ENHRY, CDR2 SYGVKD. The CDR3 loop is CAIGRDNSPLHF. The DNA read from the CDR3 is TGTGCTATCGGGCGGGATAATTCACCC.

About this clone: Sequencing ends 3 residues short of the CDR3 end; the germline J gene provides the rest. The rearrangement joins TRBV25-1 to TRBJ2-2, with 8 positions matching TRBD2. CDR1 is MGHDK and CDR2 is SYGVNS in the germline V gene. V was clipped by 8 bases and J by 9 bases; unmatched bases: 8. The CDR3 runs to 13 residues. The chain's CDR3 is CASSPSGGRELFF. CDR3 DNA (partial): TGTGCCAGCTCCCCGAGCGGGGGCCGGGAG.

This clone was observed at least ten times. The CDR3 is CSAAVLAGDETQYF. CDR3 bases read: TGCAGTGCTGCCGTCCTAGCGGGAGATGAGACC. J is TRBJ2-5 and V is TRBV20-1; TRBD2 agrees at 10 bases. From the germline J gene comes the end of the CDR3, since the read stops 3 residues before it. The CDR3 contains 14 residues. The J segment lost 5 bases and the V segment lost 5 bases, leaving 8 bases of the junction unmatched. CDR1 DFQATT and CDR2 SNEGSKA come from the germline V gene (reference sequence).

This clone was found many times. The read terminates 3 residues before the CDR3 end, so the remaining end is supplied by the germline J gene. The chain combines TRBV5-1 with TRBJ2-7, with D perhaps matching TRBD1 (6 bases). Germline V gene lookup returns CDR1 SGHRS and CDR2 YFSETQ. V was clipped by 6 bases and J by 0 bases, with 13 bases between them. This CDR3 region has 14 residues. The chain's CDR3 is CASKQQGTSYEQYF. Incomplete CDR3 DNA: TGCGCCAGCAAACAACAGGGAACCTCCTACGAG.

The sample holds a few counts of this clone. With the read ending 3 residues before the CDR3 end, the germline J gene is used to fill in that end. The chain links TRBV7-8 to TRBJ2-3; no definite D call. The CDR3 length is 13 residues. Germline lookup yields CDR1 SGHVS and CDR2 FQNEAQ. The sequenced CDR3 bases are TGTGCCAGCAGCTCCCCTTCAGGCCAGCCG. Residues: CASSSPSGQP. In full, the CDR3 reads CASSSPSGQPQYF. Filled out from reference TRBV7-8 and TRBJ2-3, the complete variable domain reads GAGVSQSPRYKVAKRGQDVALRCDPISGHVSLFWYQQALGQGPEFLTYFQNEAQLDKSGLPSDRFFAERPEGSVSTLKIQRTQQEDSAVYLCASSSPSGQPQYFGPGTRLTVL.

There are many counts of this clone. The read terminates 3 residues ahead of where the CDR3 ends, so the germline J gene completes it. The gene calls are TRBV28 and TRBJ2-5, with 8 bases matching TRBD2. V lost 2 bases, J lost 2 bases, and 1 base stayed unmatched. CDR1 is MDHEN and CDR2 is SYDVKM in the germline V gene. The CDR3 has 14 residues. CDR3 protein: CASSLSGGQETQYF. CDR3 DNA, as far as it was read: TGTGCCAGCAGTTTAAGCGGGGGTCAAGAGACC.

At least ten counts were recorded for this clone. The part of the CDR3 DNA that was read is TGCAGCGTTTCAGGACTAGCGGGAGGAGAGACT. Its translation: CSVSGLAGGET. The whole CDR3 protein is CSVSGLAGGETQYF. The V and J genes are TRBV29-1 and TRBJ2-4, with 14 bases aligning to TRBD2. From the germline J gene comes the end of the CDR3, since the read stops 3 residues before it. Per germline, CDR1 SQVTM and CDR2 ANQGSEA. This CDR3 comprises 14 residues.

Worth noting for this clone: From the germline J gene comes the end of the CDR3, since the read stops 3 residues before it. The rearrangement uses TRBV6-1 and TRBJ1-2, with a possible D match to TRBD1 (6 bases). CDR1 and CDR2 from the germline V gene are MNHNS and SASEGT. CDR3 length equals 14 residues. This CDR3 is CASSEGLDRYDYTF. The sequenced part of the CDR3 DNA is TGTGCCAGCAGTGAAGGGCTTGACAGGTACGAC.

In its sample, this clone was seen many times. The read halts 3 residues ahead of the CDR3 end, with the missing end drawn from the germline J gene. The chain couples TRBV6-1 to TRBJ2-3; 8 positions agree with TRBD1. The CDR3 has 15 amino acids. The germline CDR1 and CDR2 sequences are MNHNS and SASEGT. V gave up 4 bases and J gave up 3 bases; unmatched junction bases: 6. The CDR3 spells CASSVQGARTDTQYF. The sequenced part of the CDR3 DNA is TGTGCCAGCAGTGTGCAGGGGGCGCGGACAGATACG.

The table lists this clone with many counts. With the read ending 3 residues before the CDR3 end, the germline J gene is used to fill in that end. The chain is built from TRBV20-1 and TRBJ2-3, with a tentative D call TRBD2 (6 bases). This CDR3 has 12 amino acids. Germline V gene data show CDR1 as DFQATT and CDR2 as SNEGSKA (reference sequence). V gave up 6 bases and J gave up 2 bases, with 9 bases separating them. The CDR3 is CSAPRDTDTQYF. The sequenced CDR3 bases are TGCAGTGCGCCGCGGGACACAGATACG.

There are many counts of this clone. The read finishes 3 residues shy of the CDR3 end, and the germline J gene is used to complete it. The chain combines TRBV11-3 with TRBJ2-1; 14 positions match TRBD2. The germline CDR1 and CDR2 sequences are SGHNT and YENEEA. This CDR3 comprises 15 residues. V lost 8 bases and J lost 9; bases outside the gene matches: 9. CDR3 in amino acids: CASELGTSGSGEQFF. The CDR3 DNA, read in part, is TGTGCCAGCGAACTTGGGACTAGCGGGAGTGGTGAG.

This clone was seen at least ten times. The sequenced fragment ends 3 residues before the CDR3 boundary, so the rest is inferred from the germline J gene. This chain uses TRBV23-1 with TRBJ2-2, with 9 nucleotides matching TRBD1. TRBV23-1 is placed among ORFs of uncertain function. This CDR3 is built from 16 residues. V lost 6 bases, J lost 1 base, and 6 bases stayed unmatched. The covered CDR3 bases are TGCGCCAGCAGCCCCGGGACAGGGTTGAACACCGGGGAG. It encodes CASSPGTGLNTGE. The complete CDR3 reads CASSPGTGLNTGELFF.

This clone was observed many times. CDR3 residues: CASSLNRGHFGYTF. The covered CDR3 bases are TGTGCCAGCAGCTTGAACAGGGGGCACTTTGGC. The J gene is TRBJ1-2, the V gene TRBV7-9, with 9 bases lining up with TRBD1. From the germline J gene comes the end of the CDR3, since the read stops 3 residues before it. This CDR3 has 14 amino acids. From germline, CDR1 is SEHNR and CDR2 FQNEAQ (reference sequence). V lost 3 bases and J lost 7; bases outside the gene matches: 6.

This clone was found many times. CDR3 region: CASSLGTGNGYTF. CDR3 DNA (partial): TGCGCCAGCAGCTTGGGGACAGGGAATGGC. J is TRBJ1-2 and V is TRBV5-1; 8 positions match TRBD1. Read sequence stops 3 residues before the CDR3 end, and the germline J gene provides the missing end. The CDR3 totals 13 residues. Germline CDR1 and CDR2: SGHRS and YFSETQ. J gave up 6 bases and V 0 bases, and 1 base lay outside the gene matches.

This clone was counted ten times or more. The read falls 3 residues short of the CDR3 end, and the missing part is taken from the germline J gene. The V and J genes are TRBV5-4 and TRBJ2-3; 12 nucleotides line up with TRBD2. Losses at the gene ends were 4 bases for V and 4 bases for J; bases not matched to a gene: 4. Germline-derived CDR1 and CDR2 are SGHNT and YYREEE (reference sequence). This CDR3 region has 15 residues. The sequenced part of the CDR3 DNA is TGTGCCAGCAGCCTCGGACTAGCGGGGTCAGATACG. This sequence encodes CASSLGLAGSDT. The whole CDR3 sequence reads CASSLGLAGSDTQYF.

Of note for this clone: The read ends 3 residues early relative to the CDR3; the germline J gene fills the gap. The chain carries TRBV11-1 and TRBJ2-1; D not resolved. The CDR3 runs to 13 residues. Germline lookup yields CDR1 SGHAT and CDR2 FQDESV (reference sequence). V shed 5 bases and J shed 5 bases, with 10 bases lying between them. Incomplete CDR3 DNA: TGTGCCAGCAGCCACTGGGCCGACAATGAG. This translates into CASSHWADNE. The full CDR3 sequence reads CASSHWADNEQFF.

This clone has a count of ten or more. The sequence runs out 3 residues before the end of the CDR3; the remainder is reconstructed from the germline J gene. V and J are TRBV7-2 and TRBJ2-1; D is ambiguous. The germline V gene has CDR1 SGHTA and CDR2 FQGNSA. There are 12 residues in the CDR3. V lost 5 bases and J lost 4, with 6 bases in between. CDR3 sequence reads: CASSATYNEQFF. Partial CDR3 DNA: TGTGCCAGCAGCGCCACATACAATGAG.

This clone was found many times. The CDR3 extends 3 residues past the end of the read, so its final part is completed from the germline J gene. The J gene is TRBJ1-1, the V gene TRBV2; 8 nucleotides line up with TRBD1. Germline CDR1 SNHLY, CDR2 FYNNEI. V lost 8 bases to trimming and J lost 5 bases; unmatched junction nucleotides: 4. The CDR3 is 12 residues long. The CDR3 bases that were read are TGTGCCAGCGACAGGGGAAGGACTGAA. It encodes CASDRGRTE. The CDR3 in its entirety is CASDRGRTEAFF. The full variable domain, with the rest looked up from reference TRBV2 and TRBJ1-1, is EPEVTQTPSHQVTQMGQEVILRCVPISNHLYFYWYRQILGQKVEFLVSFYNNEISEKSEIFDDQFSVERPDGSNFTLKIRSTKLEDSAMYFCASDRGRTEAFFGQGTRLTVV.

As to this clone: The sequence runs out 3 residues before the end of the CDR3; the remainder is reconstructed from the germline J gene. The chain combines TRBV30 with TRBJ1-6; D possibly corresponds to TRBD1 (5 bases). V was pared by 5 bases and J by 0 bases, with 8 bases between. Per the germline V gene, CDR1 is GTSNPN and CDR2 is SVGIG (reference sequence). The CDR3 runs 14 residues. CDR3 bases read: TGTGCCTGGGGAGGGGACTCCTATAATTCACCC. Amino acids: CAWGGDSYNSP. From start to end, the CDR3 is CAWGGDSYNSPLHF.

Regarding this clone: The read falls 3 residues short of the CDR3 end, and the missing part is taken from the germline J gene. The chain has TRBV2 and TRBJ2-7; D is unclear. Germline lookup yields CDR1 SNHLY and CDR2 FYNNEI. The CDR3 has 12 amino acids. Trimming took off 3 bases at V and 4 bases at J, with 7 bases between the two ends. CDR3 loop: CASSEFRYEQYF. CDR3 DNA, as far as it was read: TGTGCCAGCAGTGAGTTTCGGTACGAG.

This clone was seen repeatedly, ten times or more. The read halts 3 residues ahead of the CDR3 end, with the missing end drawn from the germline J gene. The chain carries TRBV2 and TRBJ2-3; D may be TRBD2 (6 bases). This CDR3 spans 14 amino acids. V lost 9 bases, J lost 6 bases, and 19 bases lay in between. The germline CDR1 and CDR2 sequences are SNHLY and FYNNEI. CDR3 DNA (partial): TGTGCCAGTATACGGGACTCCGAGGTGGATACG. It is translated as CASIRDSEVDT. The full CDR3 reads CASIRDSEVDTQYF.

This clone was counted ten times or more. The sequenced fragment ends 3 residues before the CDR3 boundary, so the rest is inferred from the germline J gene. V usage is TRBV19 and J usage is TRBJ1-5; a weak D match, TRBD1 (6 bases). Germline V gene data show CDR1 as LNHDA and CDR2 as SQIVND (reference sequence). The length of the CDR3 is 15 residues. Deletions cut 5 bases from V and 2 bases from J, with 13 bases between. CDR3 residues: CASSLTGFGNQPQHF. The CDR3 DNA, read in part, is TGTGCCAGTAGTCTGACAGGTTTTGGCAATCAGCCC.

This clone showed up many times. The read falls 3 residues short of the CDR3 end, and the missing part is taken from the germline J gene. The rearrangement joins TRBV19 to TRBJ2-2; 8 nucleotides align to TRBD2. V was pared by 1 base and J by 6 bases, with 7 bases of the junction left unmatched. The CDR3 consists of 16 residues. Germline assignment: CDR1 LNHDA and CDR2 SQIVND (reference sequence). The covered CDR3 bases are TGTGCCAGTAGTATAGCGAGCGGGAGTTTCGCCGGGGAG. Amino acids: CASSIASGSFAGE. The whole CDR3 protein reads CASSIASGSFAGELFF.

The table lists this clone with many counts. With the read ending 3 residues before the CDR3 end, the germline J gene is used to fill in that end. The chain uses TRBV5-4 and TRBJ2-5, with D maybe TRBD2 (6 bases). V was clipped by 4 bases and J by 2 bases, with 9 bases between them. CDR3 length: 13 residues. Germline V gene data show CDR1 as SGHNT and CDR2 as YYREEE (reference sequence). The CDR3 DNA, read in part, is TGTGCCAGCAGCGCGGGACTTCAAGAGACC. Residues: CASSAGLQET. The complete CDR3 sequence is CASSAGLQETQYF.

This clone has a count of ten or more. The CDR3 is cut off 3 residues early in the read; its end comes from the germline J gene. The genes are TRBV5-1 and TRBJ2-2, with D unresolved. CDR1 is SGHRS and CDR2 is YFSETQ in the germline V gene. The V end was cut by 7 bases, the J end by 0 bases, with 10 bases between. CDR3 length: 14 amino acids. The CDR3 here is CASVKAANTGELFF. The CDR3 DNA, read in part, is TGCGCCAGCGTAAAGGCGGCGAACACCGGGGAG.

This clone was counted between two and nine times. The read ends 3 residues shy of where the CDR3 ends; the end is completed using the germline J gene. V gene TRBV11-2 combines with J gene TRBJ2-7, with D tentatively TRBD2 (6 bases). The germline V and J ends were trimmed by 0 bases and 2 bases, with 11 bases remaining between them. CDR3 length equals 15 residues. Germline CDR1 is SGHAT and CDR2 is FQNNGV. Incomplete CDR3 DNA: TGTGCCAGCAGCTTAGATCCGGAGGGGACCTACGAG. Translated: CASSLDPEGTYE. The whole CDR3 protein reads CASSLDPEGTYEQYF.

This clone showed up many times. The DNA ends 3 residues before the CDR3 does, and the rest of the CDR3 is filled in from the germline J gene. The chain recombines TRBV7-2 with TRBJ1-5; no reliable D call. Germline assignment: CDR1 SGHTA and CDR2 FQGNSA. Trimming left V 3 bases short and J 3 bases short, with 9 bases between. CDR3 length: 14 residues. CDR3: CASSFVPFNQPQHF. CDR3 DNA (partial): TGTGCCAGCAGCTTCGTCCCTTTCAATCAGCCC.